These T cell receptor beta chains were read from a single sample in a study. TCRdb re-derived calls from the reads in MiXCR, one entry per CDR3 protein. Of over a thousand distinct CDR3 sequences listed, approximately 18% are singletons. Sequenced sample: CD8+ T cells (not recorded whether cultured). These receptors originate from a female donor. The CDR3 runs from the conserved cysteine through the conserved F or W. D genes are given only for firm matches. Expanded clones are given a class, and other clones once, few, many or no size at all.

v_call: TRBV24-1; d_call: NA; j_call: TRBJ2-2; clone_size: NA; cdr3_nt: TGTGCCACCAGTGAACACGACAGCACCGGGGAGCTGTTTTTT; cdr3_aa: CATSEHDSTGELFF
v_call: TRBV9; d_call: NA; j_call: TRBJ2-5; clone_size: NA; cdr3_nt: TGTGCCAGCAGCATTGAACTGGGGGCGCCGACAGTAGAGACCCAGTACTTC; cdr3_aa: CASSIELGAPTVETQYF
v_call: TRBV11-2; d_call: NA; j_call: TRBJ1-1; clone_size: medium-sized; cdr3_nt: TGTGCCAGCAGCTTAGGTCGTGGGCGTGAAGCTTTCTTT; cdr3_aa: CASSLGRGREAFF
v_call: TRBV4-2; d_call: TRBD1; j_call: TRBJ1-5; clone_size: NA; cdr3_nt: TGTGCCAGCAGTCCCGGGACAGGGTACAATCGGCCCCAGCATTTT; cdr3_aa: CASSPGTGYNRPQHF
v_call: TRBV28; d_call: NA; j_call: TRBJ2-1; clone_size: large; cdr3_nt: TGTGCCAGCAGTATTTCGACGGGAAATGAGCAGTTCTTC; cdr3_aa: CASSISTGNEQFF
v_call: TRBV4-2; d_call: NA; j_call: TRBJ1-2; clone_size: large; cdr3_nt: TGTGCCAGCAGCCAAGAAGTGAGTGCGGGCCTAAGGGAAGGCTACACCTTC; cdr3_aa: CASSQEVSAGLREGYTF
v_call: TRBV5-1; d_call: TRBD2; j_call: TRBJ2-1; clone_size: NA; cdr3_nt: TGCGCCAGCAGCTTGGCTAGCGGGAGCTCCTACAATGAGCAGTTCTTC; cdr3_aa: CASSLASGSSYNEQFF
v_call: TRBV7-8; d_call: NA; j_call: TRBJ2-2; clone_size: medium-sized; cdr3_nt: TGTGCCAGCACCCCTTGGGTCGCCGGGGGCGGGGAGCTGTTTTTT; cdr3_aa: CASTPWVAGGGELFF
v_call: TRBV12-3/TRBV12-4; d_call: NA; j_call: TRBJ1-4; clone_size: hyperexpanded; cdr3_nt: TGTGCCAGCAGTCCCTCCCCTTCGGGAGATGATGAAAAACTGTTTTTT; cdr3_aa: CASSPSPSGDDEKLFF
v_call: TRBV7-6; d_call: TRBD1; j_call: TRBJ2-5; clone_size: few; cdr3_nt: TGTGCCGGCAGCGGGACAGGGTGGGAAGAGACCCAGTGCTTC; cdr3_aa: CAGSGTGWEETQCF
v_call: TRBV9; d_call: NA; j_call: TRBJ2-7; clone_size: medium-sized; cdr3_nt: TGTGCCAGCAGCCCCCCCCTCCAGGGCAGCACAACCTACGAGCAGTACTTC; cdr3_aa: CASSPPLQGSTTYEQYF
v_call: TRBV20-1; d_call: NA; j_call: TRBJ2-2; clone_size: large; cdr3_nt: TGCAGTGCTAGAGATGTGGAGACAAAGAACACCGGGGAGCTGTTTTTT; cdr3_aa: CSARDVETKNTGELFF
v_call: TRBV20-1; d_call: NA; j_call: TRBJ2-3; clone_size: few; cdr3_nt: TGCAGTGCCCCTGACCACAGGGAAAGCGCAGATACGCAGTATTTT; cdr3_aa: CSAPDHRESADTQYF
v_call: TRBV20-1; d_call: NA; j_call: TRBJ1-5; clone_size: medium-sized; cdr3_nt: TGCAGTGCTAGTTATGGAGCAGGGGAAGGTCAGCCCCAGCATTTT; cdr3_aa: CSASYGAGEGQPQHF
v_call: TRBV15; d_call: TRBD2; j_call: TRBJ2-3; clone_size: medium-sized; cdr3_nt: TGTGCCACCAGTTTGAGCGGGGGCGGCTCAGATACGCAGTATTTT; cdr3_aa: CATSLSGGGSDTQYF
v_call: TRBV4-1; d_call: NA; j_call: TRBJ1-2; clone_size: medium-sized; cdr3_nt: TGCGCCAGCAGCCAAGAGTCCAGGGACTATGGCTACACCTTC; cdr3_aa: CASSQESRDYGYTF
v_call: TRBV6-1; d_call: TRBD1; j_call: TRBJ2-2; clone_size: large; cdr3_nt: TGTGCCAGCAGCGAGGGACAGGGAACGATGAACGGGGAGCTGTTTTTT; cdr3_aa: CASSEGQGTMNGELFF
v_call: TRBV29-1; d_call: NA; j_call: TRBJ2-7; clone_size: NA; cdr3_nt: TGCGGCGTTGGCCAGACCTACGAGCGGTACTTC; cdr3_aa: CGVGQTYERYF
v_call: TRBV18; d_call: NA; j_call: TRBJ2-1; clone_size: large; cdr3_nt: TGTGCCAGCTCACCACGTTCAGGGGAGGGAGTATGGAGCTCCTACAATGAGCAGTTCTTC; cdr3_aa: CASSPRSGEGVWSSYNEQFF
v_call: TRBV25-1; d_call: NA; j_call: TRBJ2-5; clone_size: many; cdr3_nt: TGTGCCAGCAGAGACGGAGGACAGATCGACGAGTCCCAGTACTTC; cdr3_aa: CASRDGGQIDESQYF
v_call: TRBV9; d_call: TRBD2; j_call: TRBJ2-1; clone_size: medium-sized; cdr3_nt: TGTGCCAGCAGCGTAGGTCTAGCGGGAGGTGGGGAGCAGTTCTTC; cdr3_aa: CASSVGLAGGGEQFF
v_call: TRBV15; d_call: TRBD2; j_call: TRBJ2-2; clone_size: few; cdr3_nt: TGTGCCACCAGCACGACCGGGACTAGCGGGGGGCTTCTCGGGGAGCTGTTTTTT; cdr3_aa: CATSTTGTSGGLLGELFF